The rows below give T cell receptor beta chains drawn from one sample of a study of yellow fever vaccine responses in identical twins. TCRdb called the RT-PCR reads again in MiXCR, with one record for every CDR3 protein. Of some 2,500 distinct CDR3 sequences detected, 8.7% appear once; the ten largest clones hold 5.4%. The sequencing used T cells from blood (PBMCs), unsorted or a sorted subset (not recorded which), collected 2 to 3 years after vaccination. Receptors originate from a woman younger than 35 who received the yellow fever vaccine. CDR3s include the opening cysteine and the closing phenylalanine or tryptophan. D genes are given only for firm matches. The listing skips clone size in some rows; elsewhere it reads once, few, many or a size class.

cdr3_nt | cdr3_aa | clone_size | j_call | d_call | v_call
TGTGCCAGCAGCTTAGTACTAGCTCCGGGCGAGCAGTACTTC | CASSLVLAPGEQYF | few | TRBJ2-7 | . | TRBV7-9
TGCGCCAGCAGCCTCCTTGGGGATCCAAATGGCTACACCTTC | CASSLLGDPNGYTF | few | TRBJ1-2 | . | TRBV4-1
TGCAGCGCTTTAGGGGGGGACACCGGGGAGCTGTTTTTT | CSALGGDTGELFF | . | TRBJ2-2 | . | TRBV29-1
TGCAGCGTTAAGGACAGGGAATACGAGCAGTACTTC | CSVKDREYEQYF | . | TRBJ2-7 | TRBD1 | TRBV29-1
TGTGCCAGCAGCCAATTTCCCCAAGACAGTGCCTATAATTCACCCCTCCACTTT | CASSQFPQDSAYNSPLHF | . | TRBJ1-6 | . | TRBV12-3/TRBV12-4
TGCGCCAGCAGTGAAACAGGGAAGAGCATGAACACTGAAGCTTTCTTT | CASSETGKSMNTEAFF | medium-sized | TRBJ1-1 | . | TRBV10-1
TGTGCCAGCAGCTTAACGCCCTACGAGCAGTACTTC | CASSLTPYEQYF | . | TRBJ2-7 | . | TRBV7-6
TGCAGCGTTGGTGGCAGTCACCAGCCCCAGCATTTT | CSVGGSHQPQHF | few | TRBJ1-5 | . | TRBV29-1
TGTGCCACCAGCAGGGCACGGTCGGCGAGCTCCTACGAGCAGTACTTC | CATSRARSASSYEQYF | few | TRBJ2-7 | . | TRBV15
TGTGCTAGCAGCTCGACAGCTCCTACGATGGGGTACTTC | CASSSTAPTMGYF | large | TRBJ2-7 | . | TRBV7-7
TGTGCCAGCTCACTCGGGACGACTTACAATGAGCAGTTCTTC | CASSLGTTYNEQFF | few | TRBJ2-1 | . | TRBV18
TGTGCCATCAGTGATGGGACAGGGCGCGGCACAGATACGCAGTATTTT | CAISDGTGRGTDTQYF | . | TRBJ2-3 | TRBD1 | TRBV10-3
TGCGCCAGCAGTGAGATACTAGCCGGCGAGCAGTACTTC | CASSEILAGEQYF | few | TRBJ2-7 | . | TRBV10-1
TGTGCCAGCAGTTACTCTTCAGGGCTAGCGGGGGACAATGAGCAGTTCTTC | CASSYSSGLAGDNEQFF | few | TRBJ2-1 | TRBD2 | TRBV6-5
TGTGCCAGCAGAGACCTGCTGGGACAGGGAAGTTATTCACCCCTCCACTTT | CASRDLLGQGSYSPLHF | medium-sized | TRBJ1-6 | TRBD1 | TRBV6-4
TGTGCCAGCAGCTTACGGTCAGATACGCAGTATTTT | CASSLRSDTQYF | medium-sized | TRBJ2-3 | . | TRBV11-3